This T cell receptor (beta chain) came from a study of cytomegalovirus exposure and HLA in healthy donors. Points from the study as a whole: According to a later analysis, most TCR beta chains associated with CMV appeared HLA-restricted. An analysis done earlier found most TCR beta V segments productive about 90% or about 30% of the time. One later analysis reportedly identified an Asian-associated ancestry cluster that showed fewer N-insertions than the approximately 700-donor mean.

The PCR employed 60 Vbeta primers together with 13 Jbeta primers. As handled by the study authors: As a later analysis found, there were 80 million or so unique TCR beta chains, of which some 10 million were shared. The method was immunoSEQ multiplex PCR; TCRdb's version includes in-frame clones alone and lacks a portion of them. V, J and clone size are those of that table, while D and trimming were read from the DNA. There are about 130,000 clones in the sample; 77% occur only once, and roughly 4.2% lies in the top ten. Details on this clone: Its antigen is currently unknown.

The specimen was PBMCs. This TCR was sampled from a male donor in good health and CMV-seropositive.

The CDR3 region is CAISRGEGKDEAFF. CDR3 nucleotide sequence: TGTGCCATCTCCAGGGGAGAGGGGAAAGATGAAGCTTTCTTT. The gene calls are TRBV10-3 and TRBJ1-1; possible D gene TRBD1, 6 bases. V was shortened by 8 bases and J by 7 bases, with 20 bases between the two germline ends. The CDR3 is 14 amino acids. Germline V gene sequence: CDR1 ENHRY, CDR2 SYGVKD.